This T cell receptor (beta chain) was identified in a study of regulatory T cells in long-lasting Graves disease. The TCR beta library used iRepertoire HTBI primers with Arm-PCR amplification of CDR3. Each CDR3 protein is one row after TCRdb ran MiXCR on the multiplex PCR reads. Altogether over 350,000 distinct CDR3 sequences are present, 15% being singletons, with the ten largest covering about 8.3%. The table lists this clonotype with many counts. Time point here: newly diagnosed GD, antithyroid drugs for less than 3 months. RNA from PBMCs was the source of the TCR library. A further study also used this sample, focusing on T cells in Graves' hyperthyroidism and ophthalmopathy.

This receptor was identified in a woman aged 40-49 years with Graves disease. The sequenced sample was peripheral blood mononuclear cells (PBMCs), obtained at new diagnosis, from a patient treated with antithyroid drugs.

The chain's CDR3 is CASSQEHFRTEAFF. The CDR3 nucleotides are TGTGCCAGCAGCCAAGAGCATTTTAGGACTGAAGCTTTCTTT. The rearrangement uses TRBV3-1 and TRBJ1-1; D is unclear. The length of the CDR3 is 14 residues. The germline gives CDR1 LGHDT, CDR2 YNNKEL (reference sequence). Trimming left V 0 bases short and J 5 bases short, with 10 bases between.